This T cell receptor (beta chain) was found in a study of blood T cell repertoires in COVID-19. In the study overall: Samples representing acute and convalescent COVID-19 were sourced from the United States, Italy and Spain. From T cells, B-cell-depleted T cells, or PBMCs came the material, which was cDNA or gDNA.

The repertoire was sequenced with immunoSEQ multiplex PCR; TCRdb's copy has only in-frame clones and lacks some. The top ten clones hold approximately 7.7% of a sample with about 150,000 clones, approximately 80% of them seen once. Study members were between about 18 and 95 years old and lived in 24 US regions. Self-reported history from a screening survey and questionnaire set each donor's cohort. The clonotype was recovered from a woman between 50 and 59 years old who had recovered from COVID-19. The sample taken for sequencing was PBMCs or T cells enriched from blood (not recorded which).

CDR3 sequence: CASSLGAGSNQPQHF. The CDR3 nucleotides are TGCGCCAGCAGCTTGGGGGCCGGAAGCAATCAGCCCCAGCATTTT. The J gene is TRBJ1-5, the V gene TRBV5-1; the D is unclear. CDR1 SGHRS and CDR2 YFSETQ come from the germline V gene. The CDR3 has 15 residues. The V end lost 0 bases, the J end lost 1 base, and 8 bases lay between the germline ends.